The present T cell receptor (beta chain) was sequenced within a study of glioma-infiltrating T cells after dendritic cell vaccination. The V end lost 4 bases, the J end lost 4 bases, and 16 bases lay between the germline ends. Per the germline V gene, CDR1 is MNHEY and CDR2 is SVGAGI. The CDR3 is 15 amino acids. Time point specified: after dendritic cell vaccination, including at tumor progression/relapse. Sequenced by immunoSEQ multiplex PCR; TCRdb stores in-frame clones only, minus some. The sample lists approximately 91,000 clones, more than 80% seen once, with less than 2.5% in the top ten. Specimen: blood, collected after dendritic cell vaccination. The receptor's source is a human donor with glioblastoma. This chain connects TRBV6-5 to TRBJ1-2; possible D gene TRBD1, 6 bases. The DNA for the CDR3 is TGTGCCAGCAGTTTCGGAGGACAGACCCTCTATGGCTACACCTTC. Translating gives CASSFGGQTLYGYTF.